This record looks at one T cell receptor (beta chain) sequence and its context. Its cognate antigen is unknown. The data are from a study of Ad26.COV2.S vaccination and SARS-CoV-2 variants. The study, taken as a whole, reports: Reported findings describe substantial breadth in spike-specific CD8+ and CD4+ T cell responses following vaccination. The study found higher spike-specific TCR breadth in vaccine than placebo recipients.

Noted treatment: some 20 received Ad26.COV2.S at low or high dose, single or two shots; 5 received placebo; per-sample allocation not given. Sample collection was performed on day 63 after the first vaccine or placebo injection. TCRdb keeps only in-frame clones here, not all; method: immunoSEQ multiplex PCR. The sample lists 380,000 or so clones, 86% occurring once. Germline-derived CDR1 and CDR2 are LGHDT and YNNKEL (reference sequence). The V and J ends lost 1 base and 3 bases respectively, with 9 bases between them. CDR3 size: 14 residues. The clonotype originates from a person aged 18 to 59 who received the Ad26.COV2.S COVID-19 vaccine or a placebo. V usage is TRBV3-1 (or the pseudogene TRBV3-2) and J usage is TRBJ1-1; D is unresolved. The material sequenced was peripheral blood, taken in a trial of Ad26.COV2.S vaccine versus placebo. This CDR3 is CASSQVGSYTEAFF. The DNA of the CDR3 is TGTGCCAGCAGCCAAGTGGGGTCGTACACTGAAGCTTTCTTT.